This T cell receptor beta chain stems from a study of regulatory T cells in long-lasting Graves disease. The wider study: Treatment with antithyroid drugs for over 5 years, together with positive TSH receptor antibodies, meant persistent Graves' disease. Study-wide results and limits: TRBV28, TRBJ1-2 and TRBJ2-5 were favored in persistent disease. Newly diagnosed patients shared about a thousand public clonotypes; persistent patients shared a few thousand. Compared with new cases, persistent Graves' patients showed reduced TCR diversity.

Trimming took off 0 bases at V and 5 bases at J, with 8 bases between the two ends. Germline assignment: CDR1 MDHEN and CDR2 SYDVKM. CDR3 length: 15 amino acids. This clonotype was detected a few times. What it binds is not known. Time point described: persistent/refractory GD, antithyroid drugs over 5 years with positive TRAb. After RNA was extracted from PBMCs, the TCR library was made from it. In building TCR beta libraries, iRepertoire HTBI primers were used together with Arm-PCR of CDR3 regions. TCRdb used MiXCR to reprocess the multiplex PCR reads, holding one entry per CDR3 protein. The sample has approximately 470,000 distinct CDR3 sequences; 20% are singletons.

The TCR sequence derives from a female donor with Graves disease. The V call is TRBV28, the J call TRBJ1-6; D remains unclear. The specimen comprised peripheral blood mononuclear cells (PBMCs), sampled when the disease was refractory, from a patient treated with antithyroid drugs. The CDR3 sequence is CASSLWPNDNSPLHF. Written as DNA, the CDR3 is TGTGCCAGCAGTTTATGGCCCAACGATAATTCACCCCTCCACTTT.